This TCR beta chain originates from a study of response to subunit inactivated influenza vaccine. TCRdb analysed the RT-PCR reads with MiXCR anew, one entry per CDR3 protein. The table has 170,000 or so distinct CDR3 sequences, roughly 10% seen once. Overall study results and limits: Researchers suggested that each seasonal influenza vaccination recruits few new T cells.

This clonotype has a count of ten or more. Its antigen is currently unknown. The CDR3 runs 13 residues. The J segment lost 3 bases and the V segment lost 5 bases, leaving 4 bases of the junction unmatched. The germline V gene encodes CDR1 DFQATT and CDR2 SNEGSKA (reference sequence). This receptor was identified in a man aged 50 to 69 who received an inactivated influenza vaccine. This chain links TRBV20-1 with TRBJ2-3; 8 positions agree with TRBD1. Sequencing was performed on CD8+ T cells sorted from PBMCs, taken around 25 months after vaccination. Here the CDR3 DNA reads TGCAGTGCTCCAGGGGGCGGGACAGATACGCAGTATTTT. Its translation: CSAPGGGTDTQYF.